Listed below are T cell receptor beta chains from one sample, sequenced in a study of OX40 agonist ivuxolimab in advanced cancers. The method was immunoSEQ multiplex PCR; TCRdb's version includes in-frame clones alone and lacks a portion of them. This table holds almost 35,000 clones, under 80% found once. Sequenced here: CD4+ or CD8+ T cells sorted from blood, sampled in a trial of the OX40 agonist ivuxolimab. These receptors all stem from an adult with an advanced solid tumor such as melanoma, head and neck, liver or kidney cancer. Both conserved end residues are part of each CDR3. D genes are given only for firm matches. Clone size is not always given. Where it is, it says once, few, many or a class for expanded clones.

TRBJ2-3 - TRBV11-3 once CASSLYSKVETQYF TGTGCCAGCAGCTTATACTCGAAAGTTGAGACGCAGTATTTT
TRBJ2-2 - TRBV5-1 - CTSSQTTGNRNTGELFF TGCACCAGCAGCCAAACAACAGGGAATAGAAACACCGGGGAGCTGTTTTTT
TRBJ2-2 - TRBV5-1 - CASSLEHLANTGELFF TGCGCCAGCAGCTTGGAACACCTCGCGAACACCGGGGAGCTGTTTTTT
TRBJ2-7 - TRBV7-6 - CASSSRASPYEQYF TGTGCCAGCAGCTCGCGGGCCAGTCCCTACGAGCAGTACTTC
TRBJ1-4 TRBD1 TRBV28 - CASSSSGRTGRDEKLFF TGTGCCAGCAGTTCAAGTGGGAGGACAGGGAGGGATGAAAAACTGTTTTTT
TRBJ2-7 - TRBV5-4 - CASSQEVGTHSYEQYF TGTGCCAGCAGCCAAGAAGTAGGAACCCACTCCTACGAGCAGTACTTC
TRBJ1-2 TRBD1 TRBV11-2 - CASSFTQGTGGYTF TGTGCCAGCAGCTTCACACAGGGGACGGGTGGCTACACCTTC
TRBJ2-1 - TRBV30 - CAWSSGPLGEQFF TGTGCCTGGAGCAGCGGACCCCTGGGAGAGCAGTTCTTC
TRBJ1-2 TRBD1 TRBV5-6 once CASSRTGDGYTF TGTGCCAGCAGCAGGACAGGGGATGGCTACACCTTC
TRBJ2-6 - TRBV2 - CASFAGTNSGANVLTF TGTGCCAGCTTTGCAGGGACAAACTCTGGGGCCAACGTCCTGACTTTC
TRBJ1-1 - TRBV5-1 - CASSLREGLNTEAFF TGCGCCAGCAGCTTGCGTGAGGGATTGAACACTGAAGCTTTCTTT
TRBJ2-5 TRBD1 TRBV10-2 few CASSGTGQMETQYF TGCGCCAGCAGCGGGACAGGGCAGATGGAGACCCAGTACTTC
TRBJ2-7 TRBD2 TRBV28 - CASSFLMRGAVYEQYF TGTGCCAGCAGTTTTTTAATGCGGGGGGCTGTCTACGAGCAGTACTTC
TRBJ1-2 - TRBV10-2 few CASSEVDGLDGYTF TGCGCCAGCAGTGAGGTTGATGGGCTCGATGGCTACACCTTC
TRBJ1-2 - TRBV28 once CASNPGNYGYTF TGTGCCAGCAACCCCGGAAACTATGGCTACACCTTC
TRBJ1-1 - TRBV5-3 - CASSHGTAYEAFF TGTGCCAGCAGCCATGGCACAGCATATGAAGCTTTCTTT
TRBJ2-7 TRBD1 TRBV30 - CAWDRLRGQGAAHSYEQYF TGTGCCTGGGACCGCCTCAGGGGACAGGGGGCTGCCCACTCCTACGAGCAGTACTTC
TRBJ2-5 - TRBV4-1 - CASSQIGGSQETQYF TGCGCCAGCAGCCAAATAGGAGGCTCGCAAGAGACCCAGTACTTC
TRBJ1-2 - TRBV18 - CASSPVDSANYGYTF TGTGCCAGCTCACCAGTGGACTCCGCTAACTATGGCTACACCTTC
TRBJ2-3 TRBD2 TRBV28 - CAIKWTSGEKDTQYF TGTGCCATAAAGTGGACTAGCGGGGAAAAGGATACGCAGTATTTT
TRBJ2-7 - TRBV6-5 few CASSYLTSPTHEQYF TGTGCCAGCAGTTACTTAACCTCTCCGACCCACGAGCAGTACTTC
TRBJ2-2 TRBD1 TRBV5-8 - CASIEQGRYTGELFF TGTGCCAGCATAGAACAGGGGCGGTATACCGGGGAGCTGTTTTTT
TRBJ2-1 TRBD1 TRBV7-3 - CASSFQPRETGGFNEQFF TGTGCCAGCAGCTTCCAGCCTCGGGAGACAGGGGGTTTCAATGAGCAGTTCTTC
TRBJ1-6 - TRBV7-9 once CASSLSRDSPLHF TGTGCCAGCAGCTTATCCAGAGATTCACCCCTCCACTTT
TRBJ1-2 - TRBV2 - CASSEDWPYNGYTF TGTGCCAGCAGTGAAGATTGGCCATACAATGGCTACACCTTC
TRBJ2-7 TRBD1 TRBV2 - CASIGQGPYEQYF TGTGCCAGCATCGGACAGGGTCCCTACGAGCAGTACTTC
TRBJ2-2 TRBD2 TRBV28 - CASTLTLGGGTGELFF TGTGCCAGCACTCTTACTCTCGGCGGGGGCACCGGGGAGCTGTTTTTT
TRBJ2-6 TRBD1 TRBV18 - CASSPTGGAYGANVLTF TGTGCCAGCTCACCGACAGGGGGCGCTTATGGGGCCAACGTCCTGACTTTC
TRBJ2-2 - TRBV25-1 - CASSGLDRATGELFF TGTGCCAGCAGTGGACTAGACAGGGCCACCGGGGAGCTGTTTTTT
TRBJ1-1 - TRBV6-1 - CASRNRVHTEAFF TGTGCCAGCAGAAACAGGGTTCACACTGAAGCTTTCTTT
TRBJ2-7 TRBD2 TRBV5-5 - CASSLLPERGYYEQYF TGTGCCAGCAGCCTCCTTCCGGAGCGGGGGTATTACGAGCAGTACTTC
TRBJ1-4 - TRBV5-1 - CASSNPEDEKLFF TGCGCCAGCAGCAATCCCGAGGATGAAAAACTGTTTTTT
TRBJ1-1 - TRBV5-8 - CASSGRGRDTEAFF TGTGCCAGCAGCGGCAGGGGACGGGACACTGAAGCTTTCTTT
TRBJ2-7 - TRBV2 - CASIDRRLEQYF TGTGCCAGTATAGACAGACGTTTGGAGCAGTACTTC